This T cell receptor beta chain was profiled in a study of blood T cell repertoires in COVID-19. As for the study in general: Sites across the United States, Italy and Spain contributed samples from acute and convalescent COVID-19. Sources were T cells, B-cell-depleted T cells, or PBMCs; the material itself was cDNA or gDNA.

V shed 2 bases, J shed 6 bases, and the junction held 4 bases outside the gene matches. This CDR3 is 13 amino acids long. Germline values: CDR1 SGHRS, CDR2 YFSETQ. How the authors handled the data: Reference gene primer amplification gave estimated nucleated cell counts. Only in-frame clones appear in the TCRdb table, and some are missing; sequencing was by immunoSEQ multiplex PCR. The V and J calls and clone size are taken from that table; D and trimming were inferred from the DNA. The repertoire includes about 110,000 clones, roughly 82% of them detected once, and 7.5% to 10% sits in the top ten. About this clone itself: Other DNA variants within this sample encode the same CDR3.

The rearrangement links TRBV5-1 to TRBJ1-2; 7 bases are shared with TRBD1. This TCR was recovered from a woman between 35 and 50 years old with acute or convalescent COVID-19. Sequences were obtained from peripheral blood. CDR3 bases: TGCGCCAGCAGCTTAGGAGGGGGCGATGGCTACACCTTC. Protein product: CASSLGGGDGYTF.